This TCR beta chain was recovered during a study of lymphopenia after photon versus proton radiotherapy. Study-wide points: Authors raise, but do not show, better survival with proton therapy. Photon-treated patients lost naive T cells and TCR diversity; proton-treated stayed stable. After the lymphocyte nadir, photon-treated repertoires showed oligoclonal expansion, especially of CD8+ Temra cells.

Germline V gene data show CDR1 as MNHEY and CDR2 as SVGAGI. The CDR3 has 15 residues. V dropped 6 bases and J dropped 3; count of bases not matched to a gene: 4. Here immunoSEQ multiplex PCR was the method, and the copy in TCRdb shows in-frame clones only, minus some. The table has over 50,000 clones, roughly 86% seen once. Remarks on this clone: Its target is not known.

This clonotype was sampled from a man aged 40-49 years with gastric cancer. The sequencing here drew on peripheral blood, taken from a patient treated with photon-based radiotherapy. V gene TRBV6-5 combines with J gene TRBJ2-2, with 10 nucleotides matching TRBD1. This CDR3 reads CASRTGTGDTGELFF. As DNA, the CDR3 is TGTGCCAGCAGAACCGGGACAGGGGACACCGGGGAGCTGTTTTTT.